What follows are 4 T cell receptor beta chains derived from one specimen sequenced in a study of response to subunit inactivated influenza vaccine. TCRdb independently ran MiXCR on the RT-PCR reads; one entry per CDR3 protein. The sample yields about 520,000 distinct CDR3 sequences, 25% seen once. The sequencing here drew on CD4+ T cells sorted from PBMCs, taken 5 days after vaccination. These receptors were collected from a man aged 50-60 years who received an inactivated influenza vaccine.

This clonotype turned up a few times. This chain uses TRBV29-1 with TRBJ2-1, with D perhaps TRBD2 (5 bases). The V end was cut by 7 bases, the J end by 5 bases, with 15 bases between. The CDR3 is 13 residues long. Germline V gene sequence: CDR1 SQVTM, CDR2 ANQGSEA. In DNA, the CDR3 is TGCAGCGCTATGCGGGCTCGAAACAATGAGCAGTTCTTC. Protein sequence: CSAMRARNNEQFF.

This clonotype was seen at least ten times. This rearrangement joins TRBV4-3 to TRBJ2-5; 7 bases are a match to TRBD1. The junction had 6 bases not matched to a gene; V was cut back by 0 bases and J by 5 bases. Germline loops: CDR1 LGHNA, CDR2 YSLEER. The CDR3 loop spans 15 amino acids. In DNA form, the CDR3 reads TGCGCCAGCAGCCAAGAATGGCAGGGGGAGGAGACCCAGTACTTC. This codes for CASSQEWQGEETQYF.

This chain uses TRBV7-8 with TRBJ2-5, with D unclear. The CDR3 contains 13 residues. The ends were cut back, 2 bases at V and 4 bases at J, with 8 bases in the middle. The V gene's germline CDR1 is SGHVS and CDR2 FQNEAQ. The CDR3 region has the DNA TGTGCCAGCAGCTTACGAGTTCCAGAGACCCAGTACTTC. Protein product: CASSLRVPETQYF.

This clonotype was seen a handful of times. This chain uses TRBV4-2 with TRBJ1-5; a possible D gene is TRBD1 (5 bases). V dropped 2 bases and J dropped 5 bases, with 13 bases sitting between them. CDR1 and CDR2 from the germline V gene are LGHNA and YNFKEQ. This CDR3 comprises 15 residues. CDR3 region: CASSQNQGGDQPQHF. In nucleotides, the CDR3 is TGTGCCAGCAGCCAAAATCAGGGAGGCGATCAGCCCCAGCATTTT.